This passage covers 15 T cell receptor beta chains from one sample sequenced in a study of blood T cell repertoires in COVID-19. The repertoire was sequenced with immunoSEQ multiplex PCR; TCRdb's copy has only in-frame clones and lacks some. The sample lists approximately 200,000 clones, 94% occurring once. Sequenced: peripheral blood. These receptors were taken from a man aged 30-40 years with COVID-19, enrolled during active disease.

This rearrangement joins TRBV19 to TRBJ1-1, with no clear D. CDR3 size: 13 residues. Trimming shortened V by 2 bases and J by 4 bases, and 8 bases separated the two germline ends. The germline V gene encodes CDR1 LNHDA and CDR2 SQIVND (reference sequence). This CDR3 reads CASSIRGSTEAFF. In nucleotides, the CDR3 is TGTGCCAGTAGTATACGGGGTAGCACTGAAGCTTTCTTT.

The chain is built from TRBV13 and TRBJ2-6, with 11 bases lining up with TRBD2. Trimming removed 5 bases from V and 4 bases from J; junction bases left unmatched: 13. Per the germline V gene, CDR1 is PRHDT and CDR2 is FYEKMQ (reference sequence). The CDR3 runs to 19 residues. Here the CDR3 reads CASSLKVAGGPDGANVLTF. CDR3 coding DNA: TGTGCCAGCAGCCTCAAAGTAGCGGGGGGGCCGGACGGGGCCAACGTCCTGACTTTC. The whole variable domain, remainder taken from reference TRBV13 and TRBJ2-6, is AAGVIQSPRHLIKEKRETATLKCYPIPRHDTVYWYQQGPGQDPQFLISFYEKMQSDKGSIPDRFSAQQFSDYHSELNMSSLELGDSALYFCASSLKVAGGPDGANVLTFGAGSRLTVL.

This clone occurred once. This chain joins TRBV3-1 (or the pseudogene TRBV3-2) and TRBJ1-1, with D hard to call. There are 17 residues in the CDR3. V lost 1 base and J lost 1, with 16 bases in between. CDR1 is LGHDT and CDR2 is YNNKEL in the germline V gene (reference sequence). The CDR3: CASSQVLGQYTNTEAFF. The CDR3 DNA sequence: TGTGCCAGCAGCCAAGTGCTTGGGCAGTATACGAACACTGAAGCTTTCTTT.

The chain uses TRBV28 and TRBJ2-7; unclear D gene. The V and J ends lost 7 bases and 7 bases respectively, with 17 bases between them. CDR3 length equals 13 residues. The V gene's germline CDR1 is MDHEN and CDR2 SYDVKM. The CDR3 sequence: CASKIGLDREQYF. DNA for the CDR3: TGTGCCAGCAAAATCGGGTTAGATCGGGAGCAGTACTTC.

This chain joins TRBV9 and TRBJ2-2; 9 positions match TRBD2. The CDR3 consists of 14 residues. Per germline, CDR1 SGDLS and CDR2 YYNGEE. V shed 4 bases and J 15 bases; nucleotides not matched to a gene: 13. CDR3 DNA sequence: TGTGCCAGCAGCTCCGGTCTAGCGGGGCCTCCAGTGTTTTTT. Its translation: CASSSGLAGPPVFF.

The chain uses TRBV7-6 and TRBJ1-1; D is unresolved. Germline values: CDR1 SGHVS, CDR2 FNYEAQ. V was cut by 5 bases and J by 1 base, with 8 bases left in between. The CDR3 length is 13 residues. CDR3 residues: CASSLTENTEAFF. In DNA form, the CDR3 reads TGTGCCAGCAGCCTCACAGAGAACACTGAAGCTTTCTTT.

The chain combines TRBV11-2 with TRBJ2-1, with 16 bases that match TRBD2. Trimming at V came to 5 bases and at J to 7 bases, leaving 2 bases not matched to a gene. This CDR3 is built from 15 residues. CDR1 is SGHAT, CDR2 FQNNGV, per germline. In DNA form, the CDR3 reads TGTGCCAGCAGCCGGGGACTAGCGGGGGGGAATGAGCAGTTCTTC. Protein product: CASSRGLAGGNEQFF.

This chain joins TRBV4-1 and TRBJ1-4; the D gene is possibly TRBD1 (6 bases). Germline CDR1 reads MGHRA; CDR2 reads YSYEKL. V was pared by 3 bases and J by 3 bases, with 23 bases between. The CDR3 is made up of 19 amino acids. In nucleotides, the CDR3 is TGCGCCAGCAGCCAGTACCTACAGGGTGGGGTCGTAGCTAATGAAAAACTGTTTTTT. The encoded protein is CASSQYLQGGVVANEKLFF.

The chain has TRBV29-1 and TRBJ2-5; 8 bases agree with TRBD1. CDR1 and CDR2 from the germline V gene are SQVTM and ANQGSEA. The CDR3 runs to 15 residues. After removal of 5 bases from V and 1 base from J, the junction contained 9 bases not matched to a gene. Here the CDR3 DNA reads TGCAGCGTTACTTCGTTGGACAGGGCCCAAGAGACCCAGTACTTC. Amino acids: CSVTSLDRAQETQYF.

The rearrangement uses TRBV18 and TRBJ1-1; D gene unclear. V lost 2 bases and J lost 4, with 14 bases in between. The CDR3 consists of 15 residues. Germline CDR1 is KGHSH and CDR2 is LQKENI. DNA of the CDR3: TGTGCCAGCTCACCAGGGTTCAGCGAACTCACTGAAGCTTTCTTT. Translated: CASSPGFSELTEAFF.

The rearrangement uses TRBV9 and TRBJ2-5, with a weak D call TRBD2 (6 bases). CDR1 and CDR2 (germline): SGDLS, YYNGEE. Trimming left V 4 bases short and J 0 bases short, with 13 bases between. This CDR3 has 15 residues. This CDR3 is CASSPRGDYQETQYF. CDR3 DNA sequence: TGTGCCAGCAGCCCCCGCGGGGACTACCAAGAGACCCAGTACTTC.

The chain links TRBV19 to TRBJ1-2; 9 bases are shared with TRBD1. CDR3 size: 13 residues. V shed 5 bases and J 8 bases; nucleotides not matched to a gene: 6. CDR1 is LNHDA, CDR2 SQIVND, per germline (reference sequence). The CDR3 is CASSFNRGRGYTF. In DNA form, the CDR3 reads TGTGCCAGTAGTTTTAACAGGGGGCGAGGCTACACCTTC.

The chain employs TRBV19 and TRBJ1-1; D is undetermined. In germline, CDR1 is LNHDA, CDR2 SQIVND (reference sequence). The CDR3 is 15 amino acids. Trimming left V 0 bases short and J 1 base short, with 9 bases between. Here the CDR3 reads CASSIDASQNTEAFF. The DNA of the CDR3 is TGTGCCAGTAGTATAGATGCCAGTCAGAACACTGAAGCTTTCTTT.

The V call is TRBV7-6, the J call TRBJ2-3, with 8 positions matching TRBD2. The V segment lost 2 bases and the J segment 0 bases; nucleotides outside the gene matches: 4. Looked up from germline, CDR1 is SGHVS and CDR2 is FNYEAQ. This CDR3 region has 16 residues. The CDR3 DNA is TGTGCCAGCAGCTTAAGGGTAGCGGGGAGCACAGATACGCAGTATTTT. It specifies CASSLRVAGSTDTQYF.

The chain joins TRBV19 to TRBJ2-7; D gene unclear. V dropped 5 bases and J dropped 1 base, with 18 bases sitting between them. CDR1 is LNHDA, CDR2 SQIVND, per germline (reference sequence). The CDR3 consists of 16 residues. CDR3 DNA: TGTGCCAGTAGTCCAAGTGACGAATTCGGGTCCTACGAGCAGTACTTC. This gives the protein CASSPSDEFGSYEQYF.